This TCR beta chain was retrieved from a study of shared clonotypes between healthy human individuals. Libraries were prepared by immunoSEQ multiplex PCR; TCRdb keeps only in-frame clonotypes and omits some of them. The table has roughly 640,000 clones, approximately 79% seen once; the top ten hold less than 2%. Per germline, CDR1 SEHNR and CDR2 FQNEAQ (reference sequence). This CDR3 is built from 15 residues. Trimming cost V 1 base and J 7 bases; bases outside gene matches: 5. This clonotype was obtained from a woman between 25 and 40 years old in good health. This sequence joins TRBV7-9 and TRBJ2-1; 9 bases map to TRBD1. The sequencing sample was made of memory CD4+ T cells sorted from blood. Subset here: CD45RA-negative fraction. The CDR3 region has the DNA TGTGCCAGCAGCTTAGGACAGGGGGTCCGGAATGAGCAGTTCTTC. Protein sequence: CASSLGQGVRNEQFF.